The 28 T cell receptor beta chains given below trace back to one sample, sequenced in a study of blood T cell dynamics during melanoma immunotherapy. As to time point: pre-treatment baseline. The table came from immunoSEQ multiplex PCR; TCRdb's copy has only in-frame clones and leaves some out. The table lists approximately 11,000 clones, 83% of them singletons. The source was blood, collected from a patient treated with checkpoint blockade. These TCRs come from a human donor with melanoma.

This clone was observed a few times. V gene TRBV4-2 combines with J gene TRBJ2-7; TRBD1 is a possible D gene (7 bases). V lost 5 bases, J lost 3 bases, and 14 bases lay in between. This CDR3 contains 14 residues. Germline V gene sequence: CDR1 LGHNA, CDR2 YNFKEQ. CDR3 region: CASSFGGTDYEQYV. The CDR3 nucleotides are TGTGCCAGCAGCTTTGGAGGGACAGACTACGAGCAGTACGTC.

The DNA for the CDR3 is TGTGCCAGCAGCTTAGGACGGATCTCCTACGAGCAGTACTTC. This codes for CASSLGRISYEQYF. The rearrangement joins TRBV11-2 to TRBJ2-7; D is ambiguous. Trimming shortened V by 1 base and J by 0 bases, and 7 bases separated the two germline ends. Germline values: CDR1 SGHAT, CDR2 FQNNGV. This CDR3 has 14 amino acids.

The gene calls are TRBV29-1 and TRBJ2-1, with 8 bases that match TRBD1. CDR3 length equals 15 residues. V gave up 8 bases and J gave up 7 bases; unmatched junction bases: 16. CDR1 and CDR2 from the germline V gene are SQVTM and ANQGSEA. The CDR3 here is CSLLSRTGTWNEQFF. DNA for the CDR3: TGCAGCCTTCTATCGCGGACAGGGACATGGAATGAGCAGTTCTTC.

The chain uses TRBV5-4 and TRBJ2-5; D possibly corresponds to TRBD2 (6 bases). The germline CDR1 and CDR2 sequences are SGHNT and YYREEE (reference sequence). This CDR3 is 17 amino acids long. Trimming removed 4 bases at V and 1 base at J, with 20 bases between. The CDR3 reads CASSRFDGGRSQETQYF. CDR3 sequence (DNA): TGTGCCAGCAGCCGCTTTGACGGGGGACGAAGCCAAGAGACCCAGTACTTC.

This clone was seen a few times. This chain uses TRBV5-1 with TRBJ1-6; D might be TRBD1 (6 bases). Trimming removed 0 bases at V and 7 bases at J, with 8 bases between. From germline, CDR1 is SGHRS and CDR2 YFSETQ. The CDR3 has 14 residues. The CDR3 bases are TGCGCCAGCAGCTTGGGGACAGTGAATTCACCCCTCCACTTT. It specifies CASSLGTVNSPLHF. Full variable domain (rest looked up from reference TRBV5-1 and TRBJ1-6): KAGVTQTPRYLIKTRGQQVTLSCSPISGHRSVSWYQQTPGQGLQFLFEYFSETQRNKGNFPGRFSGRQFSNSRSEMNVSTLELGDSALYLCASSLGTVNSPLHFGNGTRLTVT.

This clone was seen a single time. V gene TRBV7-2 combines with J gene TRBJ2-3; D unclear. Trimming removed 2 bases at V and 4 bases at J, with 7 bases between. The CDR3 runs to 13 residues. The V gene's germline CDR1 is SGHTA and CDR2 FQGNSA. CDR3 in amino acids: CASSLQPSDTQYF. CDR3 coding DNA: TGTGCCAGCAGCTTACAGCCTTCAGATACGCAGTATTTT.

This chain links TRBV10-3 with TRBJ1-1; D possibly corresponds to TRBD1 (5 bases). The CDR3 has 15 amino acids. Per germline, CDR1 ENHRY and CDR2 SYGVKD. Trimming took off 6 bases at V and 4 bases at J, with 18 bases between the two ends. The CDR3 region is CAISSHGGDGTEAFF. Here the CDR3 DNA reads TGTGCCATCAGCTCCCACGGGGGGGATGGCACTGAAGCTTTCTTT.

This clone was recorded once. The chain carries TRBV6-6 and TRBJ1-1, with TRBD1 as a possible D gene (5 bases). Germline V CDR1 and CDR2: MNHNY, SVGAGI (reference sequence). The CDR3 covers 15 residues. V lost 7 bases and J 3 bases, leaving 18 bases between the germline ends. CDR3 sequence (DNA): TGTGCCAGCAACTTATGGACGGCGGGGCACACTGAAGCTTTCTTT. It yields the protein CASNLWTAGHTEAFF.

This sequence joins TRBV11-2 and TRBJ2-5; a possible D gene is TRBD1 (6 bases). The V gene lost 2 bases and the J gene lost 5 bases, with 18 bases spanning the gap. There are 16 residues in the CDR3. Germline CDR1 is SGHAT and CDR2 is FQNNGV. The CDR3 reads CASSLPGQSPTETQYF. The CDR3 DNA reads TGTGCCAGCAGCTTACCCGGACAGTCGCCAACGGAGACCCAGTACTTC.

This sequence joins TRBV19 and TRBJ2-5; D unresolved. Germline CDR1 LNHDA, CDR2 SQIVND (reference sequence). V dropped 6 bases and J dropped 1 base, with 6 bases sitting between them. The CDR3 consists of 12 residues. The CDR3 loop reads CASSISQETQYF. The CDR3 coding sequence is TGTGCCAGTAGCATCAGCCAAGAGACCCAGTACTTC.

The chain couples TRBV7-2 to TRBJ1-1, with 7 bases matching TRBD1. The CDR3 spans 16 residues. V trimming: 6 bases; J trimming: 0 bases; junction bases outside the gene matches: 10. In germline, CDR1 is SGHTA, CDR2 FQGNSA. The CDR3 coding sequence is TGTGCCAGCAGTTCCCCGGGACAGCGCATGAACACTGAAGCTTTCTTT. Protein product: CASSSPGQRMNTEAFF.

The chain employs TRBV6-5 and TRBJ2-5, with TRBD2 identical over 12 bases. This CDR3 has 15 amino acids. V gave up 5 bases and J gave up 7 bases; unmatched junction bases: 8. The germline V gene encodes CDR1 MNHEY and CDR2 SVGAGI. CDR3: CASSLLLAGGLTQYF. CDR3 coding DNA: TGTGCCAGCAGTCTCCTCCTAGCGGGAGGGTTGACCCAGTACTTC.

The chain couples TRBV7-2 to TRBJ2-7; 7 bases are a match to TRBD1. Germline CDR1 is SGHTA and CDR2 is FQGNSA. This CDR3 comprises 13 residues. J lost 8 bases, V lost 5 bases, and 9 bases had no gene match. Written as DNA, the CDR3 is TGTGCCAGCAGCCCTCGACAGGGTGGCAAGCAGTACTTC. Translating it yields CASSPRQGGKQYF.

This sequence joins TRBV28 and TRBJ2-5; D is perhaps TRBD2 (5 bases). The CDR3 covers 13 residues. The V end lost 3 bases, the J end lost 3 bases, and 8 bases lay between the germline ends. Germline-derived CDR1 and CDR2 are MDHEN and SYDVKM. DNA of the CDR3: TGTGCCAGCAGTTTGCTAGCCAAAGAGACCCAGTACTTC. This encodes CASSLLAKETQYF.

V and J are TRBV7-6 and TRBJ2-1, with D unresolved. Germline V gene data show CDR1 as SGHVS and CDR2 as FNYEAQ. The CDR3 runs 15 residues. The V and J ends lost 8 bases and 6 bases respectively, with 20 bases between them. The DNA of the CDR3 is TGTGCCAGCTCCTCCGTCCCGCCCCTGGGCAATGAGCAGTTCTTC. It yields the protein CASSSVPPLGNEQFF.

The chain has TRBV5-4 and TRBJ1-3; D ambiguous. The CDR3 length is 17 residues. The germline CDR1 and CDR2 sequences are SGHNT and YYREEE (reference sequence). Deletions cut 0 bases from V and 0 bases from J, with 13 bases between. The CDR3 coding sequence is TGTGCCAGCAGCTTGGATGGACGCCTAGACTCTGGAAACACCATATATTTT. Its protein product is CASSLDGRLDSGNTIYF.

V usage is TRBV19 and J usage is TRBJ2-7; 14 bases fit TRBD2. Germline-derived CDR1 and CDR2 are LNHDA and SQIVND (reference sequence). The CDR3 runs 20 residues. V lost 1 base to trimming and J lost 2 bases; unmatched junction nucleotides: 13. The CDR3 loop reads CASSIGAGTSGGNFTYEQYV. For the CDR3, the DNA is TGTGCCAGTAGTATAGGGGCCGGGACTAGCGGGGGAAATTTCACCTACGAGCAGTACGTC.

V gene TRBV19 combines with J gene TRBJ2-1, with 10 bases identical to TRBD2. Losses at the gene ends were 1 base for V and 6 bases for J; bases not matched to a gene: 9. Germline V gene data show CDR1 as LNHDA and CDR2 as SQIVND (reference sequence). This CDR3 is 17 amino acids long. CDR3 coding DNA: TGTGCCAGTAGTATAGGGAGCGGGAGGGCCCTCGGCAATGAGCAGTTCTTC. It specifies CASSIGSGRALGNEQFF. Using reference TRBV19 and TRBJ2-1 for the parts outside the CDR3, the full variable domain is DGGITQSPKYLFRKEGQNVTLSCEQNLNHDAMYWYRQDPGQGLRLIYYSQIVNDFQKGDIAEGYSVSREKKESFPLTVTSAQKNPTAFYLCASSIGSGRALGNEQFFGPGTRLTVL.

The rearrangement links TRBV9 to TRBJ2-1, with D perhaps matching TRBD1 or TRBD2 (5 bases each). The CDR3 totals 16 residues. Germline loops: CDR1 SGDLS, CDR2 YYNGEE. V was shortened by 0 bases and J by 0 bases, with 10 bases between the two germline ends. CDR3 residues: CASSVGGMSSYNEQFF. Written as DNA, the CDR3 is TGTGCCAGCAGCGTAGGGGGGATGAGCTCCTACAATGAGCAGTTCTTC.

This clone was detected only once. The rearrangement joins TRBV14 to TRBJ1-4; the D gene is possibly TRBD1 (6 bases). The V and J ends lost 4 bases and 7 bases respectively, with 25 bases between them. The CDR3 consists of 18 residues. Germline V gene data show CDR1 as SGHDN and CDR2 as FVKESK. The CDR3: CASSPDRIGWGEPEKLFF. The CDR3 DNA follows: TGTGCCAGCAGCCCCGACAGGATTGGATGGGGCGAACCTGAAAAACTGTTTTTT.

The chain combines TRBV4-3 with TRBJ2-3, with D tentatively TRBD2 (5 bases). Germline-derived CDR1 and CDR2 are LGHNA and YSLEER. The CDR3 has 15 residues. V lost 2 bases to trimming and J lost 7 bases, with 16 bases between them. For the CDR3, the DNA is TGCGCCAGCAGCCAAATGACTACTCTTGAGAATACGCAGTATTTT. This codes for CASSQMTTLENTQYF.

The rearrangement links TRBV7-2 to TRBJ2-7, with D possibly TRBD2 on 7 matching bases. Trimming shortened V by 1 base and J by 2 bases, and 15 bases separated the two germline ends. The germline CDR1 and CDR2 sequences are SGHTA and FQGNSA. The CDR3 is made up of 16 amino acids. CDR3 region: CASSLGGGVIAYEQYF. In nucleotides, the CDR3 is TGTGCCAGCAGCTTAGGAGGGGGGGTCATCGCCTACGAGCAGTACTTC.

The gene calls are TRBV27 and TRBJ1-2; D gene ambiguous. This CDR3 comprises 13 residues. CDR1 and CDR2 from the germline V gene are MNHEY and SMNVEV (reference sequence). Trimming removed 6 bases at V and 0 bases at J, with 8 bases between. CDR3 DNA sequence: TGTGCCAGCAGGCAGAGAGCTAACTATGGCTACACCTTC. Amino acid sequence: CASRQRANYGYTF.

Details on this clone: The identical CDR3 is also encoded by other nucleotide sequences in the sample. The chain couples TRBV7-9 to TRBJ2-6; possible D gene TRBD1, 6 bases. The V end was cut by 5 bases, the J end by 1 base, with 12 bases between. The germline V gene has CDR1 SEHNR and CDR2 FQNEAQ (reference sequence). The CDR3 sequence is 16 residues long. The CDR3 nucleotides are TGTGCCAGCAGCCTGGACAGTTGGTCTGGGGCCAACGTCCTGACTTTC. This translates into CASSLDSWSGANVLTF.

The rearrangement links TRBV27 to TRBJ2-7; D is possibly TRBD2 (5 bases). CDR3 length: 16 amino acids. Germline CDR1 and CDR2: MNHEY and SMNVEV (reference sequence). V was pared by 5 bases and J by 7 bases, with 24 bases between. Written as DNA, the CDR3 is TGTGCCAGCAGTCATTTTGTCGGACGGGCCGGGGATGAGCAGTACTTC. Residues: CASSHFVGRAGDEQYF.

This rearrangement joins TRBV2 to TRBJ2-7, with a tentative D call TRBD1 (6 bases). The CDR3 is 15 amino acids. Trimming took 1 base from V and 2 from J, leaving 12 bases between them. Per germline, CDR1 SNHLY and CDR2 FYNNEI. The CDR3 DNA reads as TGTGCCAGCAGTGAAGTAGCAGGGGCCACCTACGAGCAGTACTTC. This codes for CASSEVAGATYEQYF.

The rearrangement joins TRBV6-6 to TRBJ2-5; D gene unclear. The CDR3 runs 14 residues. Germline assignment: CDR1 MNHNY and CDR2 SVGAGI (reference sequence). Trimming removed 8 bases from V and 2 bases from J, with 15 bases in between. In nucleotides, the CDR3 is TGTGCCAGCCGATGGCCGTCAGCGCAAGAGACCCAGTACTTC. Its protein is CASRWPSAQETQYF.

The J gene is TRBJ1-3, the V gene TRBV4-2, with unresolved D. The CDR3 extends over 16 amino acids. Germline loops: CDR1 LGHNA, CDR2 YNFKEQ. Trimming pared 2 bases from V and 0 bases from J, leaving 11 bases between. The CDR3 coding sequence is TGTGCCAGCAGCCAAAAGGCACAGAGCTCTGGAAACACCATATATTTT. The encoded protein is CASSQKAQSSGNTIYF.